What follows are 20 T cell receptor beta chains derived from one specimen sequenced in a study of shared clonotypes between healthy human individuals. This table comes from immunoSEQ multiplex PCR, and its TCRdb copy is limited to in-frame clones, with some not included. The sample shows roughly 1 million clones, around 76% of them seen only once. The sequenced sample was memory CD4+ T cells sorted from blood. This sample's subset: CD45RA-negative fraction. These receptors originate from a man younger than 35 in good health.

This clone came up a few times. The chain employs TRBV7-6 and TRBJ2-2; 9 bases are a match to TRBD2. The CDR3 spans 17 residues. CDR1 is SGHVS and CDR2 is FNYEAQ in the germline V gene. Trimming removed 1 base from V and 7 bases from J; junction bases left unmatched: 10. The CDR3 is CASSLGGAGGPIGELFF. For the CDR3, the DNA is TGTGCCAGCAGCTTAGGAGGTGCGGGGGGGCCGATCGGGGAGCTGTTTTTT.

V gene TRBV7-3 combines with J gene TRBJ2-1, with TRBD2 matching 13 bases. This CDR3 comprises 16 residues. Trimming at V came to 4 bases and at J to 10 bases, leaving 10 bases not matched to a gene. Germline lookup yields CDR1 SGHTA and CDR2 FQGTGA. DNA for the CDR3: TGTGCCAGCAGCTCGGTGGGGACTAGCGGGGCGGGCGAGCAGTTCTTC. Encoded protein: CASSSVGTSGAGEQFF. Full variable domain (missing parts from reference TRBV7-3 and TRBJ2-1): GAGVSQTPSNKVTEKGKYVELRCDPISGHTALYWYRQSLGQGPEFLIYFQGTGAADDSGLPNDRFFAVRPEGSVSTLKIQRTERGDSAVYLCASSSVGTSGAGEQFFGPGTRLTVL.

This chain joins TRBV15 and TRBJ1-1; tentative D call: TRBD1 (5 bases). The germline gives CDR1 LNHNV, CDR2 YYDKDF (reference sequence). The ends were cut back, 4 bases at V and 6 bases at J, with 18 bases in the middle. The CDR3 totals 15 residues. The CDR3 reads CATSMSTGSIAEAFF. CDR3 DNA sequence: TGTGCCACCAGCATGAGTACAGGTTCGATCGCTGAAGCTTTCTTT.

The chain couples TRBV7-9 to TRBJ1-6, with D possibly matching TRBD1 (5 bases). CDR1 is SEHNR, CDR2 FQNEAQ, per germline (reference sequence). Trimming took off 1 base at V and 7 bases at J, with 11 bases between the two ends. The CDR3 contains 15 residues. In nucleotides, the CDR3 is TGTGCCAGCAGCTTAGGCTCAGGGCAGAATTCACCCCTCCACTTT. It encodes CASSLGSGQNSPLHF.

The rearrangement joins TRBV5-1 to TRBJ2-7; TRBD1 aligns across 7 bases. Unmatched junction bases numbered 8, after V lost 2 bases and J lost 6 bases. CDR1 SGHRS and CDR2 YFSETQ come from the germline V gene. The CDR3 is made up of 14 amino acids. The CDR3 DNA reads TGCGCCAGCAGCTTTGACAGGGTTGGGAGCGAGCAGTACTTC. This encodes CASSFDRVGSEQYF.

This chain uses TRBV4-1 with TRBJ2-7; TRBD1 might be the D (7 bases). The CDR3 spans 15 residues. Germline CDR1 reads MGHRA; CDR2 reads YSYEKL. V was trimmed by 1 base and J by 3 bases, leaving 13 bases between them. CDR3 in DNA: TGCGCCAGCAGCCAAGGCGGGACAGCTAGCTACGAGCAGTACTTC. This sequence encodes CASSQGGTASYEQYF.

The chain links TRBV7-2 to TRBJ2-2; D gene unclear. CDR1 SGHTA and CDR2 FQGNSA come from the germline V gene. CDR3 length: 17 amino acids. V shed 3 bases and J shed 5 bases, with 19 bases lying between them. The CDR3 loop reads CASSLGPGYGGTGELFF. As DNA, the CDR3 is TGTGCCAGCAGCTTGGGCCCCGGGTACGGTGGGACCGGGGAGCTGTTTTTT.

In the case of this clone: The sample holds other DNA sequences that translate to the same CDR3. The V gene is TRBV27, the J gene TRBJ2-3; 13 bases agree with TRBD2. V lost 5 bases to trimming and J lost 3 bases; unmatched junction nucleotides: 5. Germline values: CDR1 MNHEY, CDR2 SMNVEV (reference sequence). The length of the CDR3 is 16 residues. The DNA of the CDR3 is TGTGCCAGCAGTACCCGACTAGCGGGAGGAACAGATACGCAGTATTTT. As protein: CASSTRLAGGTDTQYF.

The CDR3 here is CARSQTKDRDSNQPQHF. In DNA form, the CDR3 reads TGTGCCAGAAGCCAGACGAAGGACAGGGATAGCAATCAGCCCCAGCATTTT. This rearrangement joins TRBV5-3 to TRBJ1-5; 8 bases agree with TRBD1. TRBV5-3 is flagged as an ORF with uncertain function. CDR3 length: 17 residues. V lost 4 bases and J lost 0; bases outside the gene matches: 9.

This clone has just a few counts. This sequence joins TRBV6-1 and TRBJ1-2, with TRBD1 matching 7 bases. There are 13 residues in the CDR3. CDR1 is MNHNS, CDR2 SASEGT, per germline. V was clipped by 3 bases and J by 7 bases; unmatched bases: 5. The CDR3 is CASSDQTGLGYTF. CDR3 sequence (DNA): TGTGCCAGCAGTGACCAGACAGGGCTTGGCTACACCTTC.

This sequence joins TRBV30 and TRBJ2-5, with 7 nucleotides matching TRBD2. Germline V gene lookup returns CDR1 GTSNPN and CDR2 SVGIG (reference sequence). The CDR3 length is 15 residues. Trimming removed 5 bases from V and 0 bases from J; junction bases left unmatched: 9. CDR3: CAWVGGRTNQETQYF. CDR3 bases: TGTGCCTGGGTGGGGGGGAGGACCAACCAAGAGACCCAGTACTTC. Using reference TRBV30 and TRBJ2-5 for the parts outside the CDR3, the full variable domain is SQTIHQWPATLVQPVGSPLSLECTVEGTSNPNLYWYRQAAGRGLQLLFYSVGIGQISSEVPQNLSASRPQDRQFILSSKKLLLSDSGFYLCAWVGGRTNQETQYFGPGTRLLVL.

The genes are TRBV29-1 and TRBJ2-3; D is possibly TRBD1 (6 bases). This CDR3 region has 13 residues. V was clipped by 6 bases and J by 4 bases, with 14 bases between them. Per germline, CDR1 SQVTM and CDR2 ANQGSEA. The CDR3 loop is CSVALGHADTQYF. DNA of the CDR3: TGCAGCGTGGCCCTGGGACATGCAGATACGCAGTATTTT.

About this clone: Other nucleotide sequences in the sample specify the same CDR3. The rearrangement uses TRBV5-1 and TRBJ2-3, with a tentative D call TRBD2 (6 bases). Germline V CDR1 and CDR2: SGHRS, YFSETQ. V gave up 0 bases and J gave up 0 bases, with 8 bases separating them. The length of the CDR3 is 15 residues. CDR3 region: CASSLAAGSTDTQYF. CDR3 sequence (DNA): TGCGCCAGCAGCTTGGCGGCGGGAAGCACAGATACGCAGTATTTT.

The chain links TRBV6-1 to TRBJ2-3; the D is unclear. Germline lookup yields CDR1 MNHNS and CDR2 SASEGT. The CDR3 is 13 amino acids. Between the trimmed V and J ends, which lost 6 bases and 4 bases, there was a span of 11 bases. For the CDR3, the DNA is TGTGCCAGCAGCTGGGCCGTAGCAGATACGCAGTATTTT. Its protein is CASSWAVADTQYF.

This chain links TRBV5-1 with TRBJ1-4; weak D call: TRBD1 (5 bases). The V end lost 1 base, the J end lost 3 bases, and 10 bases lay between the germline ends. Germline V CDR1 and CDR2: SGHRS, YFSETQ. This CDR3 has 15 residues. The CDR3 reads CASSLPREPNEKLFF. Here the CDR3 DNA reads TGCGCCAGCAGCTTGCCCAGGGAGCCTAATGAAAAACTGTTTTTT.

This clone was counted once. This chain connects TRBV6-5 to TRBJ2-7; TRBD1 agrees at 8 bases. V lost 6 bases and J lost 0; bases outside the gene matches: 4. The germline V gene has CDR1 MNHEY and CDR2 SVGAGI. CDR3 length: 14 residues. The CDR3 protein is CASRGQGASYEQYF. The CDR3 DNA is TGTGCCAGCAGAGGACAGGGTGCCTCCTACGAGCAGTACTTC.

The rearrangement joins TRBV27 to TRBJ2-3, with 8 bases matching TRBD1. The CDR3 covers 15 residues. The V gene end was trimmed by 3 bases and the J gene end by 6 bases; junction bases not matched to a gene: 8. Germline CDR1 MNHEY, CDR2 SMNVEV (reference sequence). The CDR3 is CASSFQGQGRDTQYF. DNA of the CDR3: TGTGCCAGCAGTTTCCAAGGACAGGGCCGGGATACGCAGTATTTT.

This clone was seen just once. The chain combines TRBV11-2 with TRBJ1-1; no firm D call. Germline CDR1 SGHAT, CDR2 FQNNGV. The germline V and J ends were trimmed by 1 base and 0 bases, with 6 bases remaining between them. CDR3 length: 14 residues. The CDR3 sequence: CASSLARVNTEAFF. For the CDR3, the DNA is TGTGCCAGCAGCTTAGCAAGGGTGAACACTGAAGCTTTCTTT.

As DNA, the CDR3 is TGTGCCAGCAGCTTTGCCGCCGGGACAGGGTATTCCGGGGAGCTGTTTTTT. As protein: CASSFAAGTGYSGELFF. The chain is built from TRBV7-2 and TRBJ2-2; 9 nucleotides agree with TRBD1. The germline V gene has CDR1 SGHTA and CDR2 FQGNSA. The CDR3 sequence is 17 residues long. V was pared by 3 bases and J by 6 bases, with 11 bases of the junction left unmatched.

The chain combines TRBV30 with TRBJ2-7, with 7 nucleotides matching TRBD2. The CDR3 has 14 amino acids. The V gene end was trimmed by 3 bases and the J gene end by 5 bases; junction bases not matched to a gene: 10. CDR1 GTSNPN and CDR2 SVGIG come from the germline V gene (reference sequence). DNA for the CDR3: TGTGCCTGGAGAGGTCCCGGGGGGTTAAACGAGCAGTACTTC. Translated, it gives CAWRGPGGLNEQYF. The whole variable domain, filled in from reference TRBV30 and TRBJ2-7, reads SQTIHQWPATLVQPVGSPLSLECTVEGTSNPNLYWYRQAAGRGLQLLFYSVGIGQISSEVPQNLSASRPQDRQFILSSKKLLLSDSGFYLCAWRGPGGLNEQYFGPGTRLTVT.